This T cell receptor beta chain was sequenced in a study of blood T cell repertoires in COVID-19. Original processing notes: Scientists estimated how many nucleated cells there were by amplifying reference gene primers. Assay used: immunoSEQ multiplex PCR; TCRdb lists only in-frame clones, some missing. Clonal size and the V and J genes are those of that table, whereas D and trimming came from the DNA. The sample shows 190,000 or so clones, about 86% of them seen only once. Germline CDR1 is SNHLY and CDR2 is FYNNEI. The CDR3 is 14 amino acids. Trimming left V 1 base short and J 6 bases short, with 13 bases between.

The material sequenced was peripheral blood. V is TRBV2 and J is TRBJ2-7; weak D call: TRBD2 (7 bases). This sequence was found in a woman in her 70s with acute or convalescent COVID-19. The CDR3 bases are TGTGCCAGCAGTGAAGGCGGGGGCGGGGCCGAGCAGTACTTC. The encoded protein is CASSEGGGGAEQYF.